The rows below give T cell receptor beta chains drawn from one sample of a study of blood T cell repertoires in COVID-19. The table came from immunoSEQ multiplex PCR; TCRdb's copy has only in-frame clones and leaves some out. The sample shows about 42,000 clones, 90% of them seen only once. The sample taken for sequencing was peripheral blood. The receptors were gathered from a man aged 45-60 years with active COVID-19. The conserved cysteine and the conserved F or W are not part of the CDR3 here. The order of the fields is V gene, clone size, J gene, CDR3 protein. Where a row states a size, it is once, few, many or the class of an expanded clone; other rows omit it.

TRBV3-1/TRBV3-2,once,TRBJ2-2,ASSQTSGSNTGELF
TRBV18,.,TRBJ2-7,ASSREQSYEQY
TRBV28,.,TRBJ2-1,ASSSSGGAYEQF
TRBV5-5,.,TRBJ2-1,ASSPPTGTLRDEQF
TRBV25-1,.,TRBJ1-1,ASSDHRVGNTEAF
TRBV4-1,.,TRBJ1-2,ASSQPVGGASTYGYT
TRBV18,.,TRBJ1-2,ASSPPQGAQGYT
TRBV5-1,once,TRBJ2-1,ASSLGQGVHNEQF
TRBV7-2,.,TRBJ2-5,ASSPGDRGLETQY
TRBV6-4,.,TRBJ2-1,ASRESGGANEQF
TRBV3-1/TRBV3-2,.,TRBJ2-3,ASSRTSGGTTDTQY
TRBV30,.,TRBJ1-2,ACNRASPNYGYT
TRBV7-2,.,TRBJ2-5,ASSLSAARGQETQY
TRBV7-2,.,TRBJ2-3,ASSLGDSADTQY
TRBV19,.,TRBJ1-6,ASSPRDRGTSPLH
TRBV6-1,once,TRBJ2-5,ASSEPGLAGKRRETQY
TRBV10-2,.,TRBJ1-2,ASSSGMNYGYT
TRBV7-8,.,TRBJ1-1,ASSSTGSAEAF
TRBV7-3,.,TRBJ2-1,ASSFLAESSYNEQF
TRBV3-1/TRBV3-2,.,TRBJ2-7,ASSQERLAGRQY
TRBV29-1,.,TRBJ1-4,SVISGMDEKLF
TRBV6-5,.,TRBJ1-2,ASNFFNYGYT
TRBV6-5,.,TRBJ2-7,ASSYSQTPGGEQY
TRBV7-2,.,TRBJ1-5,ASSLQQVSNQPQH